This TCR beta chain was recovered during a study of metastatic and nonmetastatic thyroid tumors. Through MiXCR, TCRdb re-clonotyped the PCR reads. The data contain about 6,000 clones, 30% to 35% of them seen just once; the ten biggest clones take up 15% to 25%. By proportion, this clone is medium-sized. Treatment of any kind had been given to no patient before thyroid surgery. Trimming pared 1 base from V and 0 bases from J, leaving 14 bases between. The CDR3 extends over 16 amino acids. CDR1 and CDR2 (germline): DFQATT, SNEGSKA (reference sequence). The sequenced sample consisted of adjacent normal tissue. This TCR was sampled from a female donor with papillary thyroid cancer or a benign thyroid nodule (not recorded which). Some clones in this sample may be carry-over from other donors' samples. The V and J genes are TRBV20-1 and TRBJ2-3, with D maybe TRBD2 (5 bases). Here the CDR3 reads CSARARGRTSTDTQYF. CDR3 DNA sequence: TGCAGTGCTAGAGCCCGAGGGCGGACTAGCACAGATACGCAGTATTTT.